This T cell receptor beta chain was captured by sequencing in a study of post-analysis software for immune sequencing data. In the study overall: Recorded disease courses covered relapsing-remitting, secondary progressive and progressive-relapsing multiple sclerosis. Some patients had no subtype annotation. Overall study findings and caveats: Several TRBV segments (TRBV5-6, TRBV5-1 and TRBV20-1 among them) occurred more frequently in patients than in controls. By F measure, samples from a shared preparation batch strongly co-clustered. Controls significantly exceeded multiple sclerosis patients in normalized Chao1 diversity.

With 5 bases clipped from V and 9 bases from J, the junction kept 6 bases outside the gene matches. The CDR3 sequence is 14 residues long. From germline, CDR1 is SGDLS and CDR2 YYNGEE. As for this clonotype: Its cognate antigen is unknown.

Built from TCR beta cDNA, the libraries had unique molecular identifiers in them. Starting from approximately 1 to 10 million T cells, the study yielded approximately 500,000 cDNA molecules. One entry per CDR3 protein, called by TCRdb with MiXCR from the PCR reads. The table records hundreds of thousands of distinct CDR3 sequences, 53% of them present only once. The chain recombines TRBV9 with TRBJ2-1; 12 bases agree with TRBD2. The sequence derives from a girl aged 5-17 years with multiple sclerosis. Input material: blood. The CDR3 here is CASRGTSGFGEQFF. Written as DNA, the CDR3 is TGTGCCAGCAGAGGGACTAGCGGGTTCGGTGAGCAGTTCTTC.